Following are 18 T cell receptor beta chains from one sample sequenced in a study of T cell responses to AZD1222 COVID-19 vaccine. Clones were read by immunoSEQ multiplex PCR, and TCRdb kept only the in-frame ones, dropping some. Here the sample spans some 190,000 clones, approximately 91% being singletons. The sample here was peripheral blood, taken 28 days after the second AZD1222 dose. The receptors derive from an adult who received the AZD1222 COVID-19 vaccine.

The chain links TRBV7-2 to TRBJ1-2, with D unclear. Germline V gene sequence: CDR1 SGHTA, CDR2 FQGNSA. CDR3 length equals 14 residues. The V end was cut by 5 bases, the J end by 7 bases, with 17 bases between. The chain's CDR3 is CASSERPREGGYTF. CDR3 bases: TGTGCCAGCAGCGAACGTCCGAGGGAAGGTGGCTACACCTTC. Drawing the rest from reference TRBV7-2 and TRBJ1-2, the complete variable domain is GAGVSQSPSNKVTEKGKDVELRCDPISGHTALYWYRQSLGQGLEFLIYFQGNSAPDKSGLPSDRFSAERTGGSVSTLTIQRTQQEDSAVYLCASSERPREGGYTFGSGTRLTVV.

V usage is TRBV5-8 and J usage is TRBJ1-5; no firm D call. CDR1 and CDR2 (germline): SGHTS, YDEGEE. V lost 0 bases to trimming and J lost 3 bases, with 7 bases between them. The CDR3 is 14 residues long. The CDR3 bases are TGTGCCAGCAGCTTGGGACGGCCCAATCAGCCCCAGCATTTT. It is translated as CASSLGRPNQPQHF.

The CDR3 protein is CSVEVEMGYGYTF. In nucleotides, the CDR3 is TGCAGCGTTGAGGTGGAGATGGGCTATGGCTACACCTTC. V usage is TRBV29-1 and J usage is TRBJ1-2; D gene ambiguous. This CDR3 spans 13 amino acids. V lost 3 bases, J lost 4 bases, and 12 bases lay in between. Looked up from germline, CDR1 is SQVTM and CDR2 is ANQGSEA.

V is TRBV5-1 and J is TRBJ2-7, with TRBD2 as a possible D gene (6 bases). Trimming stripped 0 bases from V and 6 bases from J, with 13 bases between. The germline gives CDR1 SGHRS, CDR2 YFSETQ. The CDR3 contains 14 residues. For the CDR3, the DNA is TGCGCCAGCAGCTTGGAAGGGGCGGGATTCGAGCAGTACTTC. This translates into CASSLEGAGFEQYF.

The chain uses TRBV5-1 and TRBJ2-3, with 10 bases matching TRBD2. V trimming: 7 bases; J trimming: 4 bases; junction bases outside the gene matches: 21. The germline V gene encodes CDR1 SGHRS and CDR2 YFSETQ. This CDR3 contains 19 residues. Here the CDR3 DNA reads TGCGCCAGCGCATCGAAGACGACGGGACTAGCGCGCCGGGCAGATACGCAGTATTTT. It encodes CASASKTTGLARRADTQYF.

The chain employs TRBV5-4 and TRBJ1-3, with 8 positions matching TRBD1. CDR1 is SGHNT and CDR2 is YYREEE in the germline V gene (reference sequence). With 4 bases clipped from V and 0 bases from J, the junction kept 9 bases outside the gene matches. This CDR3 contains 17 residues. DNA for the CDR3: TGTGCCAGCAGCGATAGGACAGGGCCGAGCTCTGGAAACACCATATATTTT. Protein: CASSDRTGPSSGNTIYF.

As DNA, the CDR3 is TGTGCCAGCAGCATATTTACAGGGGGCAACACAGATACGCAGTATTTT. Translation gives CASSIFTGGNTDTQYF. The chain has TRBV6-2 or TRBV6-3 and TRBJ2-3, with 9 bases aligning to TRBD1. V was clipped by 6 bases and J by 2 bases; unmatched bases: 9. The germline V gene encodes CDR1 MNHEY and CDR2 SVGEGT. This CDR3 spans 16 amino acids.

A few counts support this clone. The CDR3 sequence is CASSIDNSGGKNEQFF. CDR3 sequence (DNA): TGTGCCAGTAGTATAGATAATAGCGGGGGTAAAAATGAGCAGTTCTTC. The chain uses TRBV19 and TRBJ2-1; 9 bases match TRBD2. The CDR3 sequence is 16 residues long. V was pared by 0 bases and J by 7 bases, with 7 bases of the junction left unmatched. Germline V gene data show CDR1 as LNHDA and CDR2 as SQIVND (reference sequence).

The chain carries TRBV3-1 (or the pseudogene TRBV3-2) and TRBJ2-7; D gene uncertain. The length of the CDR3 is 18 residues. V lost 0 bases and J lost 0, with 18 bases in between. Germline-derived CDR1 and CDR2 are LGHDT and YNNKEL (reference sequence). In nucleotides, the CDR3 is TGTGCCAGCAGCCAAGAAACAAGGAACATACCTAGCTCCTACGAGCAGTACTTC. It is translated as CASSQETRNIPSSYEQYF.

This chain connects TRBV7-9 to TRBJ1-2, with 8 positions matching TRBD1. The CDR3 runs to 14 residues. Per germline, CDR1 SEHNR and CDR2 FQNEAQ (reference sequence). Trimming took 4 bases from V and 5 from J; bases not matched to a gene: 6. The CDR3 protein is CASSSGQVYYGYTF. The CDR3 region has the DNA TGTGCCAGCAGCTCGGGACAGGTATATTATGGCTACACCTTC.

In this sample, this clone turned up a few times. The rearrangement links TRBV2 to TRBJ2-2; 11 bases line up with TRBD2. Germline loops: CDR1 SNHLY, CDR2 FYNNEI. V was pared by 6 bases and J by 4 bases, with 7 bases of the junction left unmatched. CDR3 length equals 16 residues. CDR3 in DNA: TGTGCCAGCAGACCACCGGGACTAGCGGCCACCGGGGAGCTGTTTTTT. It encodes CASRPPGLAATGELFF. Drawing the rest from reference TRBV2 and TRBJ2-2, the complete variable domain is EPEVTQTPSHQVTQMGQEVILRCVPISNHLYFYWYRQILGQKVEFLVSFYNNEISEKSEIFDDQFSVERPDGSNFTLKIRSTKLEDSAMYFCASRPPGLAATGELFFGEGSRLTVL.

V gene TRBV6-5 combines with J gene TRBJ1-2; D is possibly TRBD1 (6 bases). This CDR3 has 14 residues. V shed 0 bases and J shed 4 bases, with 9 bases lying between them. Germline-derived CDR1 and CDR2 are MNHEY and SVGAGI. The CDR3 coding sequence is TGTGCCAGCAGTTACTCGGGGGGCATCTATGGCTACACCTTC. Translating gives CASSYSGGIYGYTF.

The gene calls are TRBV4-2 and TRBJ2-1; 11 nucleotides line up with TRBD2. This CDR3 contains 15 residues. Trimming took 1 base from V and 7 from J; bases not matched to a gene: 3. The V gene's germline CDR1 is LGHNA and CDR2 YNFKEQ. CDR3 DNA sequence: TGTGCCAGCAGCCAAGTTAGCGGGAGGGTGAATGAGCAGTTCTTC. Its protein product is CASSQVSGRVNEQFF.

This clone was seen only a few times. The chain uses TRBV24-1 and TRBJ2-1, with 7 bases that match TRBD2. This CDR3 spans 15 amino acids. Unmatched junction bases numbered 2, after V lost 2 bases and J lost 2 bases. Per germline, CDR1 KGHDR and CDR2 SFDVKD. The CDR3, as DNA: TGTGCCACCAGTGATTCCGGGAGGCCCTACAATGAGCAGTTCTTC. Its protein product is CATSDSGRPYNEQFF.

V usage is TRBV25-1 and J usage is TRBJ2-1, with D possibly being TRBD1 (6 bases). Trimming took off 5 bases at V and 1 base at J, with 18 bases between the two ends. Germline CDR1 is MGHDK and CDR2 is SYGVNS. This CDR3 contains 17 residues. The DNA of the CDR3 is TGTGCCAGCAGTCTAACCTGGGGCAGGGGTTCCTACAATGAGCAGTTCTTC. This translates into CASSLTWGRGSYNEQFF.

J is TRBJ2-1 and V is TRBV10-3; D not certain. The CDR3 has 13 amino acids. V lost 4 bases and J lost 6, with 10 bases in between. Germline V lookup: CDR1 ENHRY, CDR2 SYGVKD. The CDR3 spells CAISGAQLNEQFF. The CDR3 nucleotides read TGTGCCATCAGTGGGGCCCAACTCAATGAGCAGTTCTTC.

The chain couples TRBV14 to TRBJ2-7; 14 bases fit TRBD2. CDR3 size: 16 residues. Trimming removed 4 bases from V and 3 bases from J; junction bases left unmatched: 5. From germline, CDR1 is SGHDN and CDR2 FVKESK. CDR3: CASSPSGLAGGYEQYF. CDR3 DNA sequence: TGTGCCAGCAGCCCCTCCGGACTAGCGGGAGGCTACGAGCAGTACTTC. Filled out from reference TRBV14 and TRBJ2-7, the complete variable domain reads EAGVTQFPSHSVIEKGQTVTLRCDPISGHDNLYWYRRVMGKEIKFLLHFVKESKQDESGMPNNRFLAERTGGTYSTLKVQPAELEDSGVYFCASSPSGLAGGYEQYFGPGTRLTVT.

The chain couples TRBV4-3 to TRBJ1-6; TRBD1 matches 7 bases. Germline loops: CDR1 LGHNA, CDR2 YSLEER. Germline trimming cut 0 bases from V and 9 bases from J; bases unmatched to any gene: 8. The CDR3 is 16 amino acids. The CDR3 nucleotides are TGCGCCAGCAGCCAAGAAAGGAGACAGGGCTTTTCACCCCTCCACTTT. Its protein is CASSQERRQGFSPLHF.